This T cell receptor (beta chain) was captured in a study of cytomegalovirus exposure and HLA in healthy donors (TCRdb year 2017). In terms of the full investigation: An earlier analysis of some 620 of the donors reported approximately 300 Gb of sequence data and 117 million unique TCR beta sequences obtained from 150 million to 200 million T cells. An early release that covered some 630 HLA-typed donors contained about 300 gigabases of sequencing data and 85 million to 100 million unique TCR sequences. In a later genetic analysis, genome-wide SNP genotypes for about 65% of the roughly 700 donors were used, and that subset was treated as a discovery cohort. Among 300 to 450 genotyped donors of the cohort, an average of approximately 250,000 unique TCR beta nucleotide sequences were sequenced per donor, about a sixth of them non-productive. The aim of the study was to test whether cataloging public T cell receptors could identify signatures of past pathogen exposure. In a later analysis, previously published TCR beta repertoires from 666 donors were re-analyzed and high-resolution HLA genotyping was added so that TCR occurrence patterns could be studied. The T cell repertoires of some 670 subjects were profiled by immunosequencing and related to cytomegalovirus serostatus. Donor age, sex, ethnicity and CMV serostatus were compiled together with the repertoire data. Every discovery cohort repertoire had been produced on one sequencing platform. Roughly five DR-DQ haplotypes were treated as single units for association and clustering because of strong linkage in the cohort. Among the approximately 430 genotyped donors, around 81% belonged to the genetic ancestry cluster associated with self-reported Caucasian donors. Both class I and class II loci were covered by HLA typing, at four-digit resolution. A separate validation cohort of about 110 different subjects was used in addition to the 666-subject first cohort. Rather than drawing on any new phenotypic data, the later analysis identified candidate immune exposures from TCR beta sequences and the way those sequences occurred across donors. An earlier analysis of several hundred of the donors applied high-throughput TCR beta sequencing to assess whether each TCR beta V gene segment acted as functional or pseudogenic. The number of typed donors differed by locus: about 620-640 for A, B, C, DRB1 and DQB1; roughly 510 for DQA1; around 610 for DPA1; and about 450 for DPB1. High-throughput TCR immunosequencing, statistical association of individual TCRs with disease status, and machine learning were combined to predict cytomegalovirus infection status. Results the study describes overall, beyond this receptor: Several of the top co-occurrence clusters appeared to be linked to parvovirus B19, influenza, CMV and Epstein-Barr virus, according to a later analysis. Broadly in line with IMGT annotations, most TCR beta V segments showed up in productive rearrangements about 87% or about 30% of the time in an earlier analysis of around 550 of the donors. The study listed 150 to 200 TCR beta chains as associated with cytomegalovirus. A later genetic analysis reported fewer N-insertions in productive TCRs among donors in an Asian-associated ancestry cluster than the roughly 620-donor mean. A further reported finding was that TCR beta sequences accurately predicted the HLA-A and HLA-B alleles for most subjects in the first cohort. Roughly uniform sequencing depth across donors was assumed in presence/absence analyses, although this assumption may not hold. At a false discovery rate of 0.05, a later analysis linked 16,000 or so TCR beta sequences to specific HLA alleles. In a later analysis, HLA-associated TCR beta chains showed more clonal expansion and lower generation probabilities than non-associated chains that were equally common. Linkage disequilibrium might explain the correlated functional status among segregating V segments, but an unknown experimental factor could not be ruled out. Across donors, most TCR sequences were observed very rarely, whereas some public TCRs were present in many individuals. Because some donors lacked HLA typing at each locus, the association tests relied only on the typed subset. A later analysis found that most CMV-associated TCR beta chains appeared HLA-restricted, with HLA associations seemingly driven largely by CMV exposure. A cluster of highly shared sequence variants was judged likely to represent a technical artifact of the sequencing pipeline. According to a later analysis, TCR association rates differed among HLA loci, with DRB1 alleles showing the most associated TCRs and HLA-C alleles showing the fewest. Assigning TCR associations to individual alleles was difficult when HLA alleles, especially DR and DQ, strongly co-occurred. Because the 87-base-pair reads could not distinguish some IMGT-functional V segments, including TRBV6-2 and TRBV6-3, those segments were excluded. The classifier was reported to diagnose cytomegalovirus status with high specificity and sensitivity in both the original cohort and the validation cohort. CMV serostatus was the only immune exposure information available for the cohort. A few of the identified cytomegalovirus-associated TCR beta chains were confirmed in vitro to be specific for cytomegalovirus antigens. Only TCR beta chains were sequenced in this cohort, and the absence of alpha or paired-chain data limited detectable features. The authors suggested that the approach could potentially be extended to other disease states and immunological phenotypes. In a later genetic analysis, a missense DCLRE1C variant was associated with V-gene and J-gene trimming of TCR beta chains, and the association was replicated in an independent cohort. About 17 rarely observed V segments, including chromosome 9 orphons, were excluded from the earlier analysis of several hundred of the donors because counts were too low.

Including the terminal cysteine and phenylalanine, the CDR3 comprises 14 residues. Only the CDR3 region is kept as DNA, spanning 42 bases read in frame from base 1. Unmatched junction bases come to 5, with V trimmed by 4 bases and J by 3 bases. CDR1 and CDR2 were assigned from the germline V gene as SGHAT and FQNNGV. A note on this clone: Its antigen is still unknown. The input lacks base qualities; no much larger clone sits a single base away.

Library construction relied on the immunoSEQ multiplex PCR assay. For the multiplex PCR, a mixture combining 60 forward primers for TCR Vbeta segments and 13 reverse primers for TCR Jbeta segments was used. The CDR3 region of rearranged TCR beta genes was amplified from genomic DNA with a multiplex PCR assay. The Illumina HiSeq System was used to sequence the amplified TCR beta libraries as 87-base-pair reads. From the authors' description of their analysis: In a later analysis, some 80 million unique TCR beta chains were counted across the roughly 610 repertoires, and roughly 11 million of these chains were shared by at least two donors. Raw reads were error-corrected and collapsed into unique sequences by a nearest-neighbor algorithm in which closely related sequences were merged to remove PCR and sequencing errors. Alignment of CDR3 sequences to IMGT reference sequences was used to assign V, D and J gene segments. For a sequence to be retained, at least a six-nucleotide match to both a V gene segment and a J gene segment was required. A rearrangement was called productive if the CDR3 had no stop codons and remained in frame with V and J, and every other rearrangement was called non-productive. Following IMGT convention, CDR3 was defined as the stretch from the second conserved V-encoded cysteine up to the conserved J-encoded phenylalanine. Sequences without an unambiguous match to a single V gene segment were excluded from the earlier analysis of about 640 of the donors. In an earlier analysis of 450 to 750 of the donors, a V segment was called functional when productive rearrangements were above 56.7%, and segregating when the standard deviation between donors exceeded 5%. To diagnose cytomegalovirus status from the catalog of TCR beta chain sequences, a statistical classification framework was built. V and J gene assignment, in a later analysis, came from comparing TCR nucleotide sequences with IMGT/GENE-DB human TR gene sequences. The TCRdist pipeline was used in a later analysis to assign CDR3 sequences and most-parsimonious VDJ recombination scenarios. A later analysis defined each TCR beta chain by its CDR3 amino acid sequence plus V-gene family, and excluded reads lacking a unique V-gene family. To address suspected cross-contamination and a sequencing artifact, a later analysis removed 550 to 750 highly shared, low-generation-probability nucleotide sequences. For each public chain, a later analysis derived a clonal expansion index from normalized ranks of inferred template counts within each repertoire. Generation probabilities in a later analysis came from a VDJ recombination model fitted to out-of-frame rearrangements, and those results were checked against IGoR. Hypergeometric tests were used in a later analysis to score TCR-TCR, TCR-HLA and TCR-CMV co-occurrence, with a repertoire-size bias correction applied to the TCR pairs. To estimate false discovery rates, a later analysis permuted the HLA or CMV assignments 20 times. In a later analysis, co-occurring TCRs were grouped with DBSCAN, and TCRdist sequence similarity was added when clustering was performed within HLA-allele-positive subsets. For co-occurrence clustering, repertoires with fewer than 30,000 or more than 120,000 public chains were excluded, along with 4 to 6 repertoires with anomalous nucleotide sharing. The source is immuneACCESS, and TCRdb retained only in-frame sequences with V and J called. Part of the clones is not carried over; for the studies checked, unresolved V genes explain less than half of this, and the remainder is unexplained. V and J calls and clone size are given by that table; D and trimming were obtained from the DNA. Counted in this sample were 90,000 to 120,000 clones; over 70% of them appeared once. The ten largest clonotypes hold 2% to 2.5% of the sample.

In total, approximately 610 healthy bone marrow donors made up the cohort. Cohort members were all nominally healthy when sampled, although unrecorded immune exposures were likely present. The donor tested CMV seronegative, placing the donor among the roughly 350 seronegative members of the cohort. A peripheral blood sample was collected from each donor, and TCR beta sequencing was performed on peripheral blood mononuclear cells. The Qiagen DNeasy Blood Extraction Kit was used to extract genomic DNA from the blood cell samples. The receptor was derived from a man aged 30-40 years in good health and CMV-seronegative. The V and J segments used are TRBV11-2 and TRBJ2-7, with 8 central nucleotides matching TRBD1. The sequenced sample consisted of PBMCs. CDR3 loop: CASSSPDRVYEQYF. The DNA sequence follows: TGTGCCAGCAGCTCGCCGGACAGGGTCTACGAGCAGTACTTC.